The TCR beta chain under discussion was sequenced for a study of T-cell memory formation after mild COVID-19. Study-level findings and limits: Clones which contracted sat mainly in CM and EM if CD4+, and in EMRA if CD8+.

Germline CDR1 and CDR2: SGHRS and YFSETQ. Trimming took 4 bases from V and 2 from J; bases not matched to a gene: 6. The length of the CDR3 is 15 residues. Each CDR3 protein is one row after TCRdb ran MiXCR on the 5' RACE reads. This table holds hundreds of thousands of distinct CDR3 sequences, roughly 20% found once. This clonotype was counted between two and nine times. The antigen remains unidentified. The chain uses TRBV5-1 and TRBJ1-1, with 9 nucleotides matching TRBD1. Sequenced input: PBMCs or a T cell subset sorted from them (not recorded which). The sequence was obtained from an adult woman who had mild COVID-19 (a few samples of this study predate the infection). Cell type and time point are not known. The CDR3 region has the DNA TGCGCCAGCAGCGGAAACAGGGGGCATAACACTGAAGCTTTCTTT. Amino acid sequence: CASSGNRGHNTEAFF.